One and the same sample provided the 5 T cell receptor beta chains below, sequenced in a study of shared clonotypes between healthy human individuals. TCRdb keeps only in-frame clones here, not all; method: immunoSEQ multiplex PCR. The table includes around 2.5 million clones, roughly 93% detected once. The source material was naive CD4+ T cells from PBMCs. Subset of the sample: CD45RA+ positively selected. These receptors came from a young man in good health. Some clones in this sample may be carry-over from other donors' samples.

DNA for the CDR3: TGTGCCAGCAGCGTTAGCGGGAACACAGATACGCAGTATTTT. Protein: CASSVSGNTDTQYF. The chain carries TRBV2 and TRBJ2-3; TRBD2 agrees at 8 bases. Unmatched junction bases numbered 4, after V lost 6 bases and J lost 2 bases. From germline, CDR1 is SNHLY and CDR2 FYNNEI. This CDR3 contains 14 residues.

The V and J genes are TRBV5-4 and TRBJ2-7, with D perhaps given as TRBD1 or TRBD2 (5 bases each). V was clipped by 4 bases and J by 3 bases, with 14 bases between them. Germline lookup yields CDR1 SGHNT and CDR2 YYREEE (reference sequence). The CDR3 runs 14 residues. Written as DNA, the CDR3 is TGTGCCAGCAGCCCCCCCGGGGCCAACTACGAGCAGTACTTC. It is translated as CASSPPGANYEQYF. Combining the CDR3 with reference TRBV5-4 and TRBJ2-7 gives the whole variable domain ETGVTQSPTHLIKTRGQQVTLRCSSQSGHNTVSWYQQALGQGPQFIFQYYREEENGRGNFPPRFSGLQFPNYSSELNVNALELDDSALYLCASSPPGANYEQYFGPGTRLTVT.

The J gene is TRBJ2-7, the V gene TRBV4-2; no reliable D call. The germline CDR1 and CDR2 sequences are LGHNA and YNFKEQ. The CDR3 length is 12 residues. V lost 3 bases, J lost 3 bases, and 6 bases lay in between. CDR3 DNA: TGTGCCAGCAGCCAGAATAACTACGAGCAGTACTTC. Protein: CASSQNNYEQYF.

V usage is TRBV5-1 and J usage is TRBJ1-3; no firm D call. This CDR3 has 17 amino acids. The V gene lost 0 bases and the J gene lost 0 bases, with 13 bases spanning the gap. Looked up from germline, CDR1 is SGHRS and CDR2 is YFSETQ. The CDR3 reads CASSLGTAASSGNTIYF. The CDR3 nucleotides are TGCGCCAGCAGCTTGGGGACGGCAGCAAGCTCTGGAAACACCATATATTTT.

This clone has only a few counts. This chain joins TRBV6-5 and TRBJ1-1; D unresolved. This CDR3 is 13 amino acids long. Germline V gives CDR1 MNHEY, CDR2 SVGAGI. Trimming removed 5 bases from V and 11 bases from J, with 18 bases in between. In DNA form, the CDR3 reads TGTGCCAGCAGTACACCGGGTTCAACCCAGGCTTTCTTT. Protein: CASSTPGSTQAFF.